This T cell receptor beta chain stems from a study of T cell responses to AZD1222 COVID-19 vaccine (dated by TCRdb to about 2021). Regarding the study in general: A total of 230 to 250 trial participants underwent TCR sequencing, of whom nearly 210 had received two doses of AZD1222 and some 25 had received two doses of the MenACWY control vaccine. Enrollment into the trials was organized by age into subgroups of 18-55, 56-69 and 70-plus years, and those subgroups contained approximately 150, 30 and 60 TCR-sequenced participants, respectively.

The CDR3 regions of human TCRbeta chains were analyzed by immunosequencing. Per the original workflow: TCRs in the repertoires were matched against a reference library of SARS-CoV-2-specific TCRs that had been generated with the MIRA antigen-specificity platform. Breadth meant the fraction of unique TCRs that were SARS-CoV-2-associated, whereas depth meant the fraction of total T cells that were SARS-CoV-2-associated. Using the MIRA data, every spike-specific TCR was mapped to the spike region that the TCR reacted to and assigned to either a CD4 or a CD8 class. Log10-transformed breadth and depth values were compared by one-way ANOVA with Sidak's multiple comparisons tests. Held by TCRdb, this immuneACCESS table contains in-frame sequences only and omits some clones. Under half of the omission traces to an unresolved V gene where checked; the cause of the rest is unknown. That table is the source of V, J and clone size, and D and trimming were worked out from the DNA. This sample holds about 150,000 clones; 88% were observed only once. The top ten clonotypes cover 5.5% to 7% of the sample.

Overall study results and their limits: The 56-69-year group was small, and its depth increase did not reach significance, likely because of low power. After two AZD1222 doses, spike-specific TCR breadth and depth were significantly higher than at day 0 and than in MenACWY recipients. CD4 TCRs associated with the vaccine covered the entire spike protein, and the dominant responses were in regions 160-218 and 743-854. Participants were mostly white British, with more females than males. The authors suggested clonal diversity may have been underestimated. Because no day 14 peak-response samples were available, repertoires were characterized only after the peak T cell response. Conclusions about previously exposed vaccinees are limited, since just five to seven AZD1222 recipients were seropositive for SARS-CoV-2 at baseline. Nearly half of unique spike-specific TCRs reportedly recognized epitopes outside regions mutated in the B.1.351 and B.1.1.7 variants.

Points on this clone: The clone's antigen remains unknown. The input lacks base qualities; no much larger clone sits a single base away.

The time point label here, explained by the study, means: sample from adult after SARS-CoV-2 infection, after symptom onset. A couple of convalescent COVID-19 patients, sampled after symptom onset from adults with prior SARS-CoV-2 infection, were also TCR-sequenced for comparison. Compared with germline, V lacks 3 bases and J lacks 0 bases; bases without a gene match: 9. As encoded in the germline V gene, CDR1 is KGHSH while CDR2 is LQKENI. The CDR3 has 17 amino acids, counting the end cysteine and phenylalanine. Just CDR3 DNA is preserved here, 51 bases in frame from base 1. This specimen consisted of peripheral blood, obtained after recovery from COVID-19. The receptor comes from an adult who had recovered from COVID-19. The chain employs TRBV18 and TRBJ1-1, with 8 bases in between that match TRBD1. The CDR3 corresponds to CASSPIAGGSVNTEAFF. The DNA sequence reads TGTGCCAGCTCACCCATCGCAGGGGGCTCGGTGAACACTGAAGCTTTCTTT.